This T cell receptor beta chain is drawn from a study of shared clonotypes between healthy human individuals. Study in general: Serving as donors were two women and a few men, whose ages spanned 18 to 49. Study-wide results and caveats: Sampling involved blood alone; tissue repertoires likely differ.

Terminally differentiated effector memory CD45RA+ cells were left out of the naive CD8 fraction, which was CD45RO-negative and positively selected for CCR7. A word on this clone: What it binds is unknown.

Original analysis: Filtering of immunoSEQ junctional sequences could not match full-length read filtering. Measured with immunoSEQ multiplex PCR; TCRdb has only the in-frame clones, and not every one. That table gives V, J and clone size, and the DNA gave D and trimming. Among roughly 650,000 clones listed, 95% to 96% were seen once. The germline V gene encodes CDR1 SNHLY and CDR2 FYNNEI. The J segment lost 4 bases and the V segment lost 8 bases, leaving 5 bases of the junction unmatched. The CDR3 is made up of 13 amino acids. What was sequenced was naive CD8+ T cells sorted from blood. This clonotype originated in a woman in her twenties or thirties in good health. The rearrangement uses TRBV2 and TRBJ2-7, with 10 nucleotides matching TRBD2. DNA of the CDR3: TGTGCCAGCTCCGGACTAGCGGTTTACGAGCAGTACTTC. This encodes CASSGLAVYEQYF.